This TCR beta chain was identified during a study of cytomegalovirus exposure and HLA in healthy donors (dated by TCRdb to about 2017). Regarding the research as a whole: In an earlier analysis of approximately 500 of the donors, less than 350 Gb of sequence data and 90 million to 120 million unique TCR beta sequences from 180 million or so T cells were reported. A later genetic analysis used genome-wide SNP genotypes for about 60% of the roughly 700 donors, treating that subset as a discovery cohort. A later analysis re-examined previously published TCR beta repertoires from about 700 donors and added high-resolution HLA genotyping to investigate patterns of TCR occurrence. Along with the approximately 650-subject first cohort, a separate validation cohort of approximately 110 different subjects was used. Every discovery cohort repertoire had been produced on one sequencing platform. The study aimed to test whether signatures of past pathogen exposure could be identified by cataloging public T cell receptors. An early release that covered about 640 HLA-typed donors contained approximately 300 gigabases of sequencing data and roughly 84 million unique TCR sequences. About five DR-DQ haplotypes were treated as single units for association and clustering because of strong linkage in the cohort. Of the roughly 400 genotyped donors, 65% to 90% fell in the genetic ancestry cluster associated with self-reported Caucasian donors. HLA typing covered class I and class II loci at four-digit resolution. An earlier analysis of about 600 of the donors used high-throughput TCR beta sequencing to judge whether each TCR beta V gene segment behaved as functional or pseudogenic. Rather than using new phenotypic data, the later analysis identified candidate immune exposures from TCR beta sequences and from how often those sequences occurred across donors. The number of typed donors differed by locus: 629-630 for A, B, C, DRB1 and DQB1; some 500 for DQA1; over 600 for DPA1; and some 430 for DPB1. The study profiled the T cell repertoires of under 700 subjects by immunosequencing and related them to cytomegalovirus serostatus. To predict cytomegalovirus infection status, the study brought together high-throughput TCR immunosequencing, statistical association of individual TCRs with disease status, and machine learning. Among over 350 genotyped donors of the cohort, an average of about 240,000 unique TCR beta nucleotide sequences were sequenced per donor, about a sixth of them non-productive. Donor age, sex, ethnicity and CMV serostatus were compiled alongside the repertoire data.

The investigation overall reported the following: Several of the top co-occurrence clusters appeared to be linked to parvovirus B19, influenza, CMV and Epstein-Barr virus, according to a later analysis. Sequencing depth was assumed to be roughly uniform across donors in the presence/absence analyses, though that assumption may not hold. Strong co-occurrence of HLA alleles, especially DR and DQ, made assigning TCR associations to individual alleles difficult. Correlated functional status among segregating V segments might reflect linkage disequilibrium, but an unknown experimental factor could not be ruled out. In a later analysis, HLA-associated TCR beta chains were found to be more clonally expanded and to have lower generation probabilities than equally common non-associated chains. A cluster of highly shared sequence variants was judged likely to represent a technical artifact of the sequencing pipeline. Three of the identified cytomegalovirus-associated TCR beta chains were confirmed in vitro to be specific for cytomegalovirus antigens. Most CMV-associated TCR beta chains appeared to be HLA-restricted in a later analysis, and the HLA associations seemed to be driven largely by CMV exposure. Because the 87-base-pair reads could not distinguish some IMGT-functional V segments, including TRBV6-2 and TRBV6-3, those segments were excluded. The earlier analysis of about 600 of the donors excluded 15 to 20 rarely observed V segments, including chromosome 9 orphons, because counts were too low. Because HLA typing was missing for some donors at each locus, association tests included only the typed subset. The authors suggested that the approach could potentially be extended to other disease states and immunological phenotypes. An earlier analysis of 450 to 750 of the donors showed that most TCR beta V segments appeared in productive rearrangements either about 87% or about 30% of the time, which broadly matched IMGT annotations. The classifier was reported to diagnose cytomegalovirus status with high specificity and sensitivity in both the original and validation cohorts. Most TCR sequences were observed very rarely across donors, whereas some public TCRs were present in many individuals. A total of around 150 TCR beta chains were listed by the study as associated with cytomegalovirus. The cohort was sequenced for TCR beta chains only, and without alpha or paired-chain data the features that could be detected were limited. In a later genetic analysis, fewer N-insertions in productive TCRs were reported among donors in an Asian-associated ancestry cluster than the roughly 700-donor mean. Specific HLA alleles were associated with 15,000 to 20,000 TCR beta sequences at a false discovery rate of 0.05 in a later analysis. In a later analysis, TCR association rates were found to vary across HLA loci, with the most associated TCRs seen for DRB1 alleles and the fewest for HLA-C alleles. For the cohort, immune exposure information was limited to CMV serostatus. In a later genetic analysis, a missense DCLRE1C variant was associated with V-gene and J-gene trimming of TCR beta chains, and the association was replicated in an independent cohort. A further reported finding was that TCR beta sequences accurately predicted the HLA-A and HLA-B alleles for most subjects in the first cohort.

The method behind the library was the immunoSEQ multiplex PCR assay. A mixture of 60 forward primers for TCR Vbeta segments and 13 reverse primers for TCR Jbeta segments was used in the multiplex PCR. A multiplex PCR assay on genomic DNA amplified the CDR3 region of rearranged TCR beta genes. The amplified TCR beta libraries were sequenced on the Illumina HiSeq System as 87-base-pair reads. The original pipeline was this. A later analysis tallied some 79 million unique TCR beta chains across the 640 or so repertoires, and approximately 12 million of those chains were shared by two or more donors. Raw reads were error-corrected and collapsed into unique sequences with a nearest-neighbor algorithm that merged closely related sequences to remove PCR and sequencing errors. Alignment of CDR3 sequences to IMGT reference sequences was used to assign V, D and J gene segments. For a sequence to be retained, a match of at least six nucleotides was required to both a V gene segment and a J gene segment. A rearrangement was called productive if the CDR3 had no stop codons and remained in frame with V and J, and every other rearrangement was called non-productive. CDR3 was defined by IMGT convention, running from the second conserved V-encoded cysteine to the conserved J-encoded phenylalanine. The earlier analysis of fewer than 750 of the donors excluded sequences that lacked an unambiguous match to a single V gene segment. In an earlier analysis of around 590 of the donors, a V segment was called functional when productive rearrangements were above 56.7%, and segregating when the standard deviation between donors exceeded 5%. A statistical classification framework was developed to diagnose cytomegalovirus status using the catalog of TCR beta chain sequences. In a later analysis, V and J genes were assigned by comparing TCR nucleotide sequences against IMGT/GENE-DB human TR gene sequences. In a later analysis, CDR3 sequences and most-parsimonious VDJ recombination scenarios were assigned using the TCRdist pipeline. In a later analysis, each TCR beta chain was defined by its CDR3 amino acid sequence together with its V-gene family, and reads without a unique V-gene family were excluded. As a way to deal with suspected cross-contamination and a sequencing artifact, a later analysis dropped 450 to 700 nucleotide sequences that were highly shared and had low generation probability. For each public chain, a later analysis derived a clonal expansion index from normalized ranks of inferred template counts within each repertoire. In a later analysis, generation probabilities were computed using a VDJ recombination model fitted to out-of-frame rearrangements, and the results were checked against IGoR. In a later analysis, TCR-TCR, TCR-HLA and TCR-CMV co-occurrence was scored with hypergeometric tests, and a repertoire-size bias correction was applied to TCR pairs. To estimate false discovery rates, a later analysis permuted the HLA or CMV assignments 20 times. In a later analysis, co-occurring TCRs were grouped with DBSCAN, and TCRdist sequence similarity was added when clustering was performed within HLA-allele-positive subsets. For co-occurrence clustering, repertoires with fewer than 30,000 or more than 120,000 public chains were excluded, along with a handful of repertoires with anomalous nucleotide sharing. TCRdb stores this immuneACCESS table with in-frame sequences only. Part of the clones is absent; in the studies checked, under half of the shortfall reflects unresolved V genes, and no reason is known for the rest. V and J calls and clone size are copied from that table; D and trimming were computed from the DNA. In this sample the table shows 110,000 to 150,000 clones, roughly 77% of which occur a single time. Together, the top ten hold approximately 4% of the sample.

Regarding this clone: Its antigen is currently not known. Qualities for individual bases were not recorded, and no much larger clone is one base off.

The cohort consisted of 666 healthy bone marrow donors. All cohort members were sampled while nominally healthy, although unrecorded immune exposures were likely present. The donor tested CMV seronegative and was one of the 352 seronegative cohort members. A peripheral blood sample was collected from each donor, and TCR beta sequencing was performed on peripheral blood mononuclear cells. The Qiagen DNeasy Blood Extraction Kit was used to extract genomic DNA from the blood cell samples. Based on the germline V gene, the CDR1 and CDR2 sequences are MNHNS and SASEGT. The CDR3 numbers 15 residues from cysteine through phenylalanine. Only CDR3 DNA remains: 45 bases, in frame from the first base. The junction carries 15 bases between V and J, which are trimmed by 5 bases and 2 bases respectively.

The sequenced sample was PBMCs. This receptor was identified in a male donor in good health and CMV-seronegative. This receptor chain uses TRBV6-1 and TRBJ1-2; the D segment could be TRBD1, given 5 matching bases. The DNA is TGTGCCAGCAGTTCAACCTTGACAGCAAACTATGGCTACACCTTC. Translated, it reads CASSSTLTANYGYTF.